The sequence of this TCR beta chain was determined in a study of identical twins. Study-wide points: Twins' surplus sharing was weaker for beta out-of-frame sequences. In monozygotic twins, models underestimated the sharing of out-of-frame TCR alpha.

This CDR3 spans 15 amino acids. The V gene's germline CDR1 is SGHRS and CDR2 YFSETQ. V was pared by 4 bases and J by 5 bases, with 16 bases between. This clonotype has ten or more counts. Its antigen is unidentified. TCRdb itself ran the 5' RACE reads through MiXCR, one entry per CDR3 protein. Here the sample spans about 550,000 distinct CDR3 sequences, 20% to 25% being singletons. The same data also went into a second study, on yellow fever vaccine responses in identical twins.

J is TRBJ1-5 and V is TRBV5-1, with D possibly being TRBD1 (5 bases). The receptor was isolated from a woman aged 18 to 35 in good health. Material for sequencing was CD4+ T cells sorted from blood. Written as DNA, the CDR3 is TGCGCCAGCAGCCAAGGAACCGGGGCCGATCAGCCCCAGCATTTT. It yields the protein CASSQGTGADQPQHF.